This T cell receptor (beta chain) was found in a study of T-cell memory formation after mild COVID-19. Study at large: Among the donors, TCR clusters were largely specific to each donor. Whole-study findings and limits: A balance of CD4 and CD8 characterized clones contracting day 15 to 85, whereas later expanders leaned CD4+. The CD4+ clones that contracted clustered mainly within CM and EM, and the CD8+ clones concentrated in EMRA.

As to this clonotype: Its antigen is not identified.

V gave up 5 bases and J gave up 4 bases; unmatched junction bases: 1. The CDR3 sequence is 14 residues long. From germline, CDR1 is SGHTA and CDR2 FQGTGA. MiXCR was run by TCRdb on the 5' RACE reads, yielding one entry per CDR3 protein. The sample has just under 50,000 distinct CDR3 sequences, approximately 12% seen once; the top ten hold approximately 24%. The V gene is TRBV7-3, the J gene TRBJ2-3; TRBD1 matches at 12 bases. This receptor was identified in a man aged 18-30 years who had mild COVID-19 (a few samples of this study predate the infection). Cell type and time point are not known. The material sequenced was PBMCs or a T cell subset sorted from them (not recorded which). The DNA of the CDR3 is TGTGCCAGCAGCGGGACAGGGGGCTCAGATACGCAGTATTTT. Translating it yields CASSGTGGSDTQYF.